The 14 T cell receptor beta chains presented below share a single source sample, sequenced in a study of T cell changes during pregnancy in multiple sclerosis. TCRdb's copy holds only in-frame clones and misses some; the assay was immunoSEQ multiplex PCR. The sample holds 60,000 to 85,000 clones; roughly nine tenths are singletons and the top ten take roughly 1.4%. This specimen consisted of peripheral blood, obtained in the second trimester of pregnancy. The receptors derive from a female donor with multiple sclerosis, enrolled in a pregnancy study.

In nucleotides, the CDR3 is TGTGCCAGCAGCCCAAGTCCCCAGCGGGCTCAGCAGTACTTC. Translated, it gives CASSPSPQRAQQYF. The chain is built from TRBV2 and TRBJ2-7; TRBD2 is a possible D gene (6 bases). Germline loops: CDR1 SNHLY, CDR2 FYNNEI. This CDR3 has 14 residues. Trimming took off 6 bases at V and 8 bases at J, with 20 bases between the two ends.

The V gene is TRBV6-5, the J gene TRBJ1-6; TRBD1 agrees at 9 bases. Germline values: CDR1 MNHEY, CDR2 SVGAGI. Trimming removed 5 bases from V and 9 bases from J; junction bases left unmatched: 5. This CDR3 is built from 14 residues. The CDR3: CASSIGQGSSPLHF. The CDR3 DNA reads TGTGCCAGCAGTATCGGACAGGGGTCTTCACCCCTCCACTTT.

The chain recombines TRBV10-3 with TRBJ1-5; the D is unclear. CDR3 length: 13 amino acids. V lost 3 bases and J lost 8, with 11 bases in between. The germline gives CDR1 ENHRY, CDR2 SYGVKD. The chain's CDR3 is CAISDRELEPQHF. The DNA for the CDR3 is TGTGCCATCAGTGATAGGGAGCTCGAGCCCCAGCATTTT.

The chain joins TRBV5-1 to TRBJ2-2; 7 positions match TRBD2. The CDR3 is made up of 18 amino acids. The germline V gene encodes CDR1 SGHRS and CDR2 YFSETQ. With V trimmed by 1 base and J by 4 bases, 13 bases remained unmatched. CDR3 loop: CASSLNVPAGTLTGELFF. CDR3 sequence (DNA): TGCGCCAGCAGCTTGAACGTTCCAGCGGGGACCCTCACCGGGGAGCTGTTTTTT.

CDR3 in DNA: TGTGCCAGCAGCCAGGGAATGAACACTGAAGCTTTCTTT. This gives the protein CASSQGMNTEAFF. The rearrangement uses TRBV7-2 and TRBJ1-1; tentatively, D is TRBD1 (5 bases). Trimming stripped 5 bases from V and 0 bases from J, with 7 bases between. CDR1 and CDR2 from the germline V gene are SGHTA and FQGNSA. This CDR3 region has 13 residues.

The rearrangement links TRBV5-1 to TRBJ1-4; tentatively, D is TRBD1 (6 bases). Germline V lookup: CDR1 SGHRS, CDR2 YFSETQ. This CDR3 has 17 residues. Trimming left V 0 bases short and J 1 base short, with 13 bases between. The CDR3: CASSLGLLQGTNEKLFF. The CDR3 nucleotides read TGCGCCAGCAGCTTGGGCCTATTACAGGGAACTAATGAAAAACTGTTTTTT. The full variable domain, its missing parts supplied by reference TRBV5-1 and TRBJ1-4, is KAGVTQTPRYLIKTRGQQVTLSCSPISGHRSVSWYQQTPGQGLQFLFEYFSETQRNKGNFPGRFSGRQFSNSRSEMNVSTLELGDSALYLCASSLGLLQGTNEKLFFGSGTQLSVL.

The gene calls are TRBV30 and TRBJ1-2; 7 bases map to TRBD1. The CDR3 loop spans 13 amino acids. Germline V gene lookup returns CDR1 GTSNPN and CDR2 SVGIG (reference sequence). V gave up 1 base and J gave up 4 bases; unmatched junction bases: 3. The CDR3 spells CAWSGTGVYGYTF. In nucleotides, the CDR3 is TGTGCCTGGAGTGGGACAGGCGTCTATGGCTACACCTTC.

The chain has TRBV18 and TRBJ1-2; 7 bases are a match to TRBD1. This CDR3 has 15 residues. V shed 1 base and J 2 bases; nucleotides not matched to a gene: 4. Germline V gives CDR1 KGHSH, CDR2 LQKENI. This chain's CDR3 is CASSPLLDRNYGYTF. CDR3 DNA sequence: TGTGCCAGCTCACCACTCTTGGACAGGAACTATGGCTACACCTTC.

The J gene is TRBJ1-3, the V gene TRBV11-2, with a tentative D call TRBD1 (6 bases). Per germline, CDR1 SGHAT and CDR2 FQNNGV. This CDR3 contains 16 residues. Between the trimmed V and J ends, which lost 4 bases and 4 bases, there was a span of 17 bases. The DNA of the CDR3 is TGTGCCAGCAGCTGGGACCCACAGGGATCCGGAAACACCATATATTTT. Its protein product is CASSWDPQGSGNTIYF. Full variable domain (missing parts from reference TRBV11-2 and TRBJ1-3): EAGVAQSPRYKIIEKRQSVAFWCNPISGHATLYWYQQILGQGPKLLIQFQNNGVVDDSQLPKDRFSAERLKGVDSTLKIQPAKLEDSAVYLCASSWDPQGSGNTIYFGEGSWLTVV.

V gene TRBV27 combines with J gene TRBJ2-7; D is possibly TRBD2 (6 bases). CDR1 is MNHEY and CDR2 is SMNVEV in the germline V gene (reference sequence). There are 15 residues in the CDR3. V dropped 2 bases and J dropped 1 base, with 12 bases sitting between them. The CDR3 DNA reads TGTGCCAGCAGTTTAACCGGGACTGTTTCCTACGAGCAGTACTTC. Translated: CASSLTGTVSYEQYF.

The genes are TRBV19 and TRBJ1-5; no definite D call. The CDR3 extends over 13 amino acids. Germline V gives CDR1 LNHDA, CDR2 SQIVND (reference sequence). V dropped 10 bases and J dropped 7 bases, with 17 bases sitting between them. CDR3 loop: CATRVGLSQPQHF. Written as DNA, the CDR3 is TGTGCCACCCGAGTTGGGCTCAGCCAGCCCCAGCATTTT.

The chain links TRBV30 to TRBJ1-2, with D possibly TRBD1 on 6 matching bases. Germline CDR1 is GTSNPN and CDR2 is SVGIG (reference sequence). The CDR3 has 13 amino acids. V lost 5 bases, J lost 4 bases, and 14 bases lay in between. The CDR3 loop is CAWYGTRIYGYTF. CDR3 sequence (DNA): TGTGCCTGGTATGGGACAAGGATCTATGGCTACACCTTC.

This clone was found a few times. This chain uses TRBV2 with TRBJ1-5; tentatively, D is TRBD1 (5 bases). CDR1 SNHLY and CDR2 FYNNEI come from the germline V gene. This CDR3 has 15 amino acids. Trimming stripped 4 bases from V and 3 bases from J, with 13 bases between. The CDR3 protein is CASSVQGNNNQPQHF. CDR3 bases: TGTGCCAGCAGTGTGCAGGGCAATAACAATCAGCCCCAGCATTTT.

The chain is built from TRBV9 and TRBJ2-3; TRBD2 matches 10 bases. This CDR3 contains 17 residues. The germline gives CDR1 SGDLS, CDR2 YYNGEE. The V segment lost 0 bases and the J segment 2 bases; nucleotides outside the gene matches: 6. The CDR3 loop is CASSVEGSGGFTDTQYF. CDR3 in DNA: TGTGCCAGCAGCGTAGAAGGTAGCGGGGGGTTCACAGATACGCAGTATTTT.